The text below deals with one T cell receptor beta chain. This entry is derived from a study of blood T cell repertoires in COVID-19. This table comes from immunoSEQ multiplex PCR, and its TCRdb copy is limited to in-frame clones, with some not included. Among 30,000 to 40,000 clones listed, roughly nine tenths were seen once. Germline CDR1 SGHTA, CDR2 FQGNSA. Unmatched junction bases numbered 9, after V lost 5 bases and J lost 5 bases. The CDR3 has 15 amino acids. The sequence derives from a man in his forties or fifties with active COVID-19. The sequencing sample was made of peripheral blood. This rearrangement joins TRBV7-2 to TRBJ2-5, with 9 bases aligning to TRBD1. The CDR3 coding sequence is TGTGCCAGCAGCCAATGGCCCGGGACAGGGGAGACCCAGTACTTC. Translated: CASSQWPGTGETQYF.